The next 25 T cell receptor beta chains were all read from a single sample in a study of PD-1 blockade in classical Hodgkin lymphoma. Using immunoSEQ multiplex PCR, the repertoire was profiled, and TCRdb retains in-frame clones only, with some absent. The profile covers approximately 84,000 clones, with around 90% appearing a single time and 20% to 25% taken by the ten largest. All patients experienced relapse after autologous stem cell transplantation, and brentuximab vedotin exposure was variable. This sample comprised peripheral blood mononuclear cells (PBMCs), obtained at baseline. The receptor source for this set is a human donor with classical Hodgkin lymphoma.

V is TRBV12-5 and J is TRBJ1-3, with a tentative D call TRBD1 (6 bases). V was cut by 1 base and J by 8 bases, with 9 bases left in between. Germline-derived CDR1 and CDR2 are LGHNT and FRNRAP. CDR3 size: 13 residues. The CDR3 sequence is CASGLGGRDTIYF. For the CDR3, the DNA is TGTGCTAGTGGTTTGGGGGGGCGAGACACCATATATTTT.

The chain joins TRBV2 to TRBJ1-2, with a weak D call TRBD1 (6 bases). V dropped 2 bases and J dropped 8 bases, with 12 bases sitting between them. Germline CDR1 and CDR2: SNHLY and FYNNEI. CDR3 length: 13 residues. The DNA for the CDR3 is TGTGCCAGCAGTGAACAGGGGTATATGGGCTACACCTTC. Its translation is CASSEQGYMGYTF.

The V gene is TRBV7-9, the J gene TRBJ1-2, with D possibly TRBD1 on 5 matching bases. Deletions cut 6 bases from V and 5 bases from J, with 13 bases between. The germline V gene encodes CDR1 SEHNR and CDR2 FQNEAQ (reference sequence). The CDR3 extends over 13 amino acids. CDR3 DNA sequence: TGTGCCAGCAGTCCAGGGAACACTTATGGCTACACCTTC. This encodes CASSPGNTYGYTF.

The rearrangement links TRBV5-8 to TRBJ2-7, with D unclear. V lost 4 bases, J lost 0 bases, and 23 bases lay in between. CDR1 is SGHTS and CDR2 is YDEGEE in the germline V gene. The CDR3 totals 18 residues. The chain's CDR3 is CASSPGLAFLTSSYEQYF. In DNA form, the CDR3 reads TGTGCCAGCAGCCCCGGTTTAGCCTTCCTAACGAGCTCCTACGAGCAGTACTTC.

Written as DNA, the CDR3 is TGTGCCAGCGCTCCGGGACTAGCCCACACCGGGGAGCTGTTTTTT. Translated, it gives CASAPGLAHTGELFF. The chain combines TRBV21-1 with TRBJ2-2; TRBD2 was called by the table and not checked on the DNA. TRBV21-1 is a pseudogene segment. The CDR3 is 15 amino acids.

In regard to this clone: Other DNA sequences in the sample encode the same CDR3. The V call is TRBV7-6, the J call TRBJ1-1, with no clear D. Trimming pared 1 base from V and 5 bases from J, leaving 11 bases between. There are 14 residues in the CDR3. Germline CDR1 and CDR2: SGHVS and FNYEAQ. The CDR3 DNA reads as TGTGCCAGCAGCTTAGGGGGTCGGGGTACTGAAGCTTTCTTT. It specifies CASSLGGRGTEAFF.

The V call is TRBV19, the J call TRBJ2-7; D perhaps matches TRBD2 (6 bases). Germline V gene lookup returns CDR1 LNHDA and CDR2 SQIVND (reference sequence). The CDR3 has 15 amino acids. Trimming stripped 3 bases from V and 1 base from J, with 13 bases between. The CDR3 protein is CASSIAAGLSYEQYF. In DNA form, the CDR3 reads TGTGCCAGTAGTATTGCGGCGGGATTATCCTACGAGCAGTACTTC.

This clone was recorded a few times. This sequence joins TRBV20-1 and TRBJ1-2; no clear D. The CDR3 runs 11 residues. Trimming shortened V by 3 bases and J by 6 bases, and 8 bases separated the two germline ends. Germline lookup yields CDR1 DFQATT and CDR2 SNEGSKA (reference sequence). CDR3 in amino acids: CSASEQNGYTF. Here the CDR3 DNA reads TGCAGTGCTAGCGAACAAAATGGCTACACCTTC.

The chain has TRBV2 and TRBJ2-7, with 10 bases that match TRBD2. Germline-derived CDR1 and CDR2 are SNHLY and FYNNEI. This CDR3 region has 15 residues. V shed 1 base, J shed 4 bases, and the junction held 4 bases outside the gene matches. The CDR3 nucleotides read TGTGCCAGCAGTGAAGGAACTAGCGGGAAGTACGAGCAGTACTTC. It encodes CASSEGTSGKYEQYF.

This chain connects TRBV9 to TRBJ2-1, with D perhaps assigned TRBD1 or TRBD2 (5 bases each). Trimming stripped 3 bases from V and 10 bases from J, with 14 bases between. Germline V CDR1 and CDR2: SGDLS, YYNGEE. The CDR3 sequence is 13 residues long. CDR3 nucleotides: TGTGCCAGCAGCGAAGGGACCACCCGGGAGCAGTTCTTC. It is translated as CASSEGTTREQFF.

V is TRBV15 and J is TRBJ2-7, with TRBD1 matching 8 bases. Germline CDR1 and CDR2: LNHNV and YYDKDF (reference sequence). The CDR3 extends over 14 amino acids. With 0 bases clipped from V and 2 bases from J, the junction kept 0 bases outside the gene matches. This CDR3 reads CATSREGQAYEQYF. In DNA, the CDR3 is TGTGCCACCAGCAGAGAGGGACAGGCCTACGAGCAGTACTTC.

This chain links TRBV30 with TRBJ2-4; D remains unclear. Trimming stripped 3 bases from V and 5 bases from J, with 11 bases between. The CDR3 is made up of 13 amino acids. Per germline, CDR1 GTSNPN and CDR2 SVGIG (reference sequence). The CDR3 here is CAWRMAAQNIQYF. CDR3 nucleotides: TGTGCCTGGAGAATGGCGGCACAAAACATTCAGTACTTC.

V usage is TRBV5-6 and J usage is TRBJ1-2, with D possibly being TRBD1 (5 bases). Deletions cut 4 bases from V and 0 bases from J, with 10 bases between. The CDR3 consists of 14 residues. Germline V CDR1 and CDR2: SGHDT, YYEEEE. The CDR3 nucleotides are TGTGCCAGCAGCCGAACAGGAGCTAACTATGGCTACACCTTC. It specifies CASSRTGANYGYTF.

The chain joins TRBV4-3 to TRBJ1-2; 9 bases line up with TRBD1. CDR1 is LGHNA and CDR2 is YSLEER in the germline V gene. The CDR3 consists of 16 residues. J gave up 1 base and V 0 bases, and 3 bases lay outside the gene matches. The CDR3 region has the DNA TGCGCCAGCAGCCAAGATTCGACAGGGGGTAACTATGGCTACACCTTC. This gives the protein CASSQDSTGGNYGYTF.

The CDR3 reads CASSLGREALEDTQYF. The CDR3 coding sequence is TGTGCCAGCAGCTTAGGGCGGGAGGCGTTAGAGGATACGCAGTATTTT. The chain joins TRBV7-9 to TRBJ2-3; 8 nucleotides line up with TRBD2. The V and J ends lost 1 base and 6 bases, in that order; junction bases with no gene match: 9. This CDR3 has 16 amino acids. Germline assignment: CDR1 SEHNR and CDR2 FQNEAQ (reference sequence). The full variable domain, completed using reference TRBV7-9 and TRBJ2-3, is DTGVSQNPRHKITKRGQNVTFRCDPISEHNRLYWYRQTLGQGPEFLTYFQNEAQLEKSRLLSDRFSAERPKGSFSTLEIQRTEQGDSAMYLCASSLGREALEDTQYFGPGTRLTVL.

This clone was counted between two and nine times. The chain employs TRBV7-2 and TRBJ1-1, with 9 bases matching TRBD1. The germline gives CDR1 SGHTA, CDR2 FQGNSA. This CDR3 comprises 15 residues. V lost 1 base, J lost 6 bases, and 6 bases stayed unmatched. The CDR3 DNA sequence: TGTGCCAGCAGCTTAGGCAGGGGACAGGGAGCTGAAGCTTTCTTT. Residues: CASSLGRGQGAEAFF.

This clone occurred once. This sequence joins TRBV2 and TRBJ2-3, with D possibly matching TRBD1 (6 bases). Trimming cost V 5 bases and J 1 base, with 13 bases left between them. Germline V gene data show CDR1 as SNHLY and CDR2 as FYNNEI. This CDR3 is 15 amino acids long. CDR3 region: CASSWTVQGTDTQYF. The CDR3 DNA reads as TGTGCCAGCAGTTGGACAGTTCAAGGCACAGATACGCAGTATTTT.

The rearrangement links TRBV29-1 to TRBJ1-1; D perhaps matches TRBD1 (6 bases). CDR1 and CDR2 (germline): SQVTM, ANQGSEA. This CDR3 region has 13 residues. The CDR3 loop is CTVEGGLNTEAFF. In DNA form, the CDR3 reads TGCACCGTGGAGGGGGGTTTGAACACTGAAGCTTTCTTT. Full variable domain (missing parts from reference TRBV29-1 and TRBJ1-1): SAVISQKPSRDICQRGTSLTIQCQVDSQVTMMFWYRQQPGQSLTLIATANQGSEATYESGFVIDKFPISRPNLTFSTLTVSNMSPEDSSIYLCTVEGGLNTEAFFGQGTRLTVV.

The chain combines TRBV9 with TRBJ2-2; 9 positions agree with TRBD2. Trimming cost V 0 bases and J 7 bases; bases outside gene matches: 7. Per germline, CDR1 SGDLS and CDR2 YYNGEE. The CDR3 is 16 amino acids. CDR3 nucleotides: TGTGCCAGCAGCGTAGTAGCGGGAGAACGAAGCGGGGAGCTGTTTTTT. Protein sequence: CASSVVAGERSGELFF.

The V and J genes are TRBV9 and TRBJ2-1; 7 positions match TRBD1. Germline V gives CDR1 SGDLS, CDR2 YYNGEE. There are 15 residues in the CDR3. Unmatched junction bases numbered 8, after V lost 4 bases and J lost 4 bases. In DNA, the CDR3 is TGTGCCAGCAGCAACCGGGACAGCATATACAATGAGCAGTTCTTC. Its protein product is CASSNRDSIYNEQFF.

This chain uses TRBV5-8 with TRBJ1-4; D not resolved. V was shortened by 4 bases and J by 0 bases, with 7 bases between the two germline ends. The CDR3 is 14 residues long. Per germline, CDR1 SGHTS and CDR2 YDEGEE. CDR3 in DNA: TGTGCCAGCAGCCATCGTGCAACTAATGAAAAACTGTTTTTT. It specifies CASSHRATNEKLFF.

The rearrangement joins TRBV13 to TRBJ2-5; the match to TRBD1 covers 9 bases. The CDR3 consists of 16 residues. The germline V gene has CDR1 PRHDT and CDR2 FYEKMQ (reference sequence). Trimming took 5 bases from V and 3 from J; bases not matched to a gene: 10. DNA of the CDR3: TGTGCCAGCAGCCAGGGACAGGGAATGGGAAAAGAGACCCAGTACTTC. Its translation: CASSQGQGMGKETQYF.

V usage is TRBV18 and J usage is TRBJ1-5; D possibly corresponds to TRBD1 (5 bases). There are 16 residues in the CDR3. From germline, CDR1 is KGHSH and CDR2 LQKENI. The V end lost 3 bases, the J end lost 1 base, and 13 bases lay between the germline ends. CDR3 sequence reads: CASSPPSGSSNQPQHF. As DNA, the CDR3 is TGTGCCAGCTCACCCCCGTCAGGGTCAAGCAATCAGCCCCAGCATTTT.

This clone has a single count. The V call is TRBV29-1, the J call TRBJ2-1; 11 bases are a match to TRBD2. Germline CDR1 reads SQVTM; CDR2 reads ANQGSEA. This CDR3 spans 15 amino acids. V lost 2 bases to trimming and J lost 4 bases; unmatched junction nucleotides: 4. The CDR3 region is CSVERLAGYYNEQFF. The CDR3 DNA sequence: TGCAGCGTTGAACGACTAGCGGGATATTACAATGAGCAGTTCTTC.

The chain couples TRBV4-1 to TRBJ2-7; 7 nucleotides agree with TRBD1. V lost 4 bases and J lost 3; bases outside the gene matches: 12. The CDR3 sequence is 16 residues long. CDR1 is MGHRA and CDR2 is YSYEKL in the germline V gene. CDR3 sequence (DNA): TGCGCCAGCAGCCCCTGGACAGGACACGATCTCTACGAGCAGTACTTC. Residues: CASSPWTGHDLYEQYF.